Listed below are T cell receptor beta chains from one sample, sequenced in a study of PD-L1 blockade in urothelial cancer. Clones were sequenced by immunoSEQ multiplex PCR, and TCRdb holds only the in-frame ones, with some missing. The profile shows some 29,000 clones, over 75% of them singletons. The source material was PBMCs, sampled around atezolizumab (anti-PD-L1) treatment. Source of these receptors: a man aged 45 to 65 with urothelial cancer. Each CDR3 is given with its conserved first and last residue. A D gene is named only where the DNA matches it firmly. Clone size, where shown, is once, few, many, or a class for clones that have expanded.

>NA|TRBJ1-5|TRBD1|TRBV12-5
TGTGCTAGTGGTTGGGGAGGGACAGGGCTTACTAGCAATCAGCCCCAGCATTTT
CASGWGGTGLTSNQPQHF
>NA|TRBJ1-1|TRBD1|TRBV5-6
TGTGCCAGCAGCTTGGGGGGACAGGGAACGGGTGAAGCTTTCTTT
CASSLGGQGTGEAFF
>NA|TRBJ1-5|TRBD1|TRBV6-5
TGTGCCAGCAGGACCGGGACAGGGGACAATCAGCCCCAGCATTTT
CASRTGTGDNQPQHF
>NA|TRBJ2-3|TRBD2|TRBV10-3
TGTGCCATCAGGCCATCTGGTAGCGGGTTGGCCACAGATACGCAGTATTTT
CAIRPSGSGLATDTQYF
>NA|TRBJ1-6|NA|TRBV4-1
TGCGCCAGCAGCCAAGTACTGGGGGCGAGAGAGAATTCACCCCTCCACTTT
CASSQVLGARENSPLHF
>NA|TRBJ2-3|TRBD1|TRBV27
TGTGCCAGCAGCAAATGGACAGGGATCACAGATACGCAGTATTTT
CASSKWTGITDTQYF
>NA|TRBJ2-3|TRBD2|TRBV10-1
TGCGCCAGCCACCCCGGCGGGAGCGGAGATACGCAGTATTTT
CASHPGGSGDTQYF
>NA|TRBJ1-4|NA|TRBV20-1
TGCAGTGTAGCGGGAGAAGAAAAACTGTTTTTT
CSVAGEEKLFF
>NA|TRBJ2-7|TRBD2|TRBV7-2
TGTGCCAGCAGCGGGAAAGCGGGAGGGCCGGTCGAGCAGTACTTC
CASSGKAGGPVEQYF
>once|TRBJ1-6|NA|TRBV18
TGTGCCAGCTCACGCGGTCAAAATAATTCACCCCTCCACTTT
CASSRGQNNSPLHF
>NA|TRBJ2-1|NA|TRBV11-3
TGTGCCAGCAGCTTAGACAGGAGGAATGAGCAGTTCTTC
CASSLDRRNEQFF
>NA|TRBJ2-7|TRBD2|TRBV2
TGTGCCAGCAGGGAATCCCCAGCGGGGGGGCAGAACGAGCAGTACTTC
CASRESPAGGQNEQYF
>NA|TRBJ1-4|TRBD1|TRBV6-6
TGTGCCAGCAGTTTCCCGGGACAGACGAATGAAAAACTGTTTTTT
CASSFPGQTNEKLFF
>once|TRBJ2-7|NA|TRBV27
TGTGCCAGCGAAGACAGATACGAGCAGTACTTC
CASEDRYEQYF
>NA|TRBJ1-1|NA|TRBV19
TGTGCCAGTAGCTTCCCGGGGGGGGGCCATGAGAACACTGAAGCTTTCTTT
CASSFPGGGHENTEAFF
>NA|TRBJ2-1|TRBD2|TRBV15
TGTGCCACCAGCAGAGGACTAGCGGGATTCGATGAGCAGTTCTTC
CATSRGLAGFDEQFF
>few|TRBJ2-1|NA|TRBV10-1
TGCGCCAGCAGTGAGTCCACCCTGGGCCTTGTTGAGCAGTTCTTC
CASSESTLGLVEQFF
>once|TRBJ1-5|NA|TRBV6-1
TGTGCCAGCGGCTCCCAGGGGCAAGGTCAGCCCCAGCATTTT
CASGSQGQGQPQHF
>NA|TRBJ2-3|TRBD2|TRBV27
TGTGCCAGCAGTTTATCCCCAGTCCTAGCGGGAGATACGCAGTATTTT
CASSLSPVLAGDTQYF
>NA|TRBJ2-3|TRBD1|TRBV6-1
TGTGCCACCACCCTAGACAGGGGGAATACAGATACGCAGTATTTT
CATTLDRGNTDTQYF
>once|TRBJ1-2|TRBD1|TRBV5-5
TGTGCCAGCAGCTTGGAGGGGGGACAGAACTATGGCTACACCTTC
CASSLEGGQNYGYTF
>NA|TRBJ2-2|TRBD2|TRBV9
TGTGCCAGCAGCGTAGCTAGCGGGGGCACCGGGGAGCTGTTTTTT
CASSVASGGTGELFF
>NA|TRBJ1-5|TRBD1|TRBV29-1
TGCAGCGTTATTCCCTCGGGACAGAGCAATCAGCCCCAGCATTTT
CSVIPSGQSNQPQHF
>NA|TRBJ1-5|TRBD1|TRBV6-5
TGTGCCAGCAGTCGACAGGGAGGCAATCAGCCCCAGCATTTT
CASSRQGGNQPQHF
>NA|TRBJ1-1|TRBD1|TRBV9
TGTGCCAGCAGCAACCGTCAGGGGGCCCAGAACACTGAAGCTTTCTTT
CASSNRQGAQNTEAFF
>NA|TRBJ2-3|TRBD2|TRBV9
TGTGCCAGCAGCGTTTCCCTGAGCGGGGGATCCTCTAAAAGAGATACGCAGTATTTT
CASSVSLSGGSSKRDTQYF
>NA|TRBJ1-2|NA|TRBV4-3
TGCGCCAGCAGCCAGGACAATGAGGGCTACACCTTC
CASSQDNEGYTF
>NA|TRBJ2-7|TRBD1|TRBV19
TGTGCCAGTAACCGCAGGGACAGCTACGAGCAGTACTTC
CASNRRDSYEQYF
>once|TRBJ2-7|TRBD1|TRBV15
TGTGCCACCAGCAGAGGAAGGACAGGCGCCTACGAGCAGTACTTC
CATSRGRTGAYEQYF
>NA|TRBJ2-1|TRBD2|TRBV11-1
TGTGCCAGCAGCCAAATTTCGGCGGGGGGGCCTAGCAATGAGCAGTTCTTC
CASSQISAGGPSNEQFF
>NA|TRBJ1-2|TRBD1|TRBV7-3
TGTGCCAGCAGCTTAGGGGGACAGGTGCCTGGCTACACCTTC
CASSLGGQVPGYTF
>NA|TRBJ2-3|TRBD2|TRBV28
TGTGCCAGCAGTAGGACTAGCGGTCCTCAGTTAGATACGCAGTATTTT
CASSRTSGPQLDTQYF
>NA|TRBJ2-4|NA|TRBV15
TGTGCCACCAGCTTTCGGGCAGGGAGGTCGCAAAACATTCAGTACTTC
CATSFRAGRSQNIQYF
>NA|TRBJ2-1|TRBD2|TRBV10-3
TGTGCCATCAGTCGGACTAGCGGGAGAGACGAGCAGTTCTTC
CAISRTSGRDEQFF
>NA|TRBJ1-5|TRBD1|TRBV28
TGTGCCAGCAGGGAGGACAGGAGGAATCAGCCCCAGCATTTT
CASREDRRNQPQHF
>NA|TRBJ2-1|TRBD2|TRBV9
TGTGCCAGCAGCGAATTAGCGGGAGGGGGCTACAATGAGCAGTTCTTC
CASSELAGGGYNEQFF
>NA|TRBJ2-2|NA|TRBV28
TGTGCCAGCAGCCCCCTCGACAGGACGTACACCGGGGAGCTGTTTTTT
CASSPLDRTYTGELFF
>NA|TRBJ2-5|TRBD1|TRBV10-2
TGCGCCAGCAGTGTAAGACAGGGGGAGTTTGTGCCTAGCCAAGAGACCCAGTACTTC
CASSVRQGEFVPSQETQYF
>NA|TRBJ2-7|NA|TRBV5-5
TGTGCCAGCAGCTTGGTTTGGGGCAGGGCCCTCTACGAGCAGTACTTC
CASSLVWGRALYEQYF
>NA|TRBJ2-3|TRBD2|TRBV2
TGTGCCAGCAGTGAAGGGCTAGCGGGAGGGCCAAGCGCAGATACGCAGTATTTT
CASSEGLAGGPSADTQYF
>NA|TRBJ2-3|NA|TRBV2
TGTGCCACCCCCGTACGACAGGAAAGCACAGATACGCAGTATTTT
CATPVRQESTDTQYF
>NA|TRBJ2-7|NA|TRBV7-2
TGTGCCAGCAGCTCTCCCCGGGCTCCCGCCCGGGGCGAGCAGTACTTC
CASSSPRAPARGEQYF
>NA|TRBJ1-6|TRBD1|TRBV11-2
TGTGCCAGCAGCTTAGTTAGGGCAGGGGGGCTCAATTCACCCCTCCACTTT
CASSLVRAGGLNSPLHF
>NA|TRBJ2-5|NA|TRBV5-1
TGCGCCAGCAGCATAGGACAGCAAGAGACCCAGTACTTC
CASSIGQQETQYF
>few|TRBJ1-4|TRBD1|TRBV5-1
TGCGCCAGCAGCTTGTACCCGGGACAGAATAATGAAAAACTGTTTTTT
CASSLYPGQNNEKLFF
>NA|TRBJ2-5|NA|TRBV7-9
TGTGCCGTAGAAGACTCAGAGACCCAGTACTTC
CAVEDSETQYF
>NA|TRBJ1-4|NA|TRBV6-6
TGTGCCAGCAGTGGCCTGGGGGGGACTAATGAAAAACTGTTTTTT
CASSGLGGTNEKLFF
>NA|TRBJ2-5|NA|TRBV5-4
TGTGCCAGCAGCGACCGCCCGCCGGGGGGCGGGCAAGAGACCCAGTACTTC
CASSDRPPGGGQETQYF
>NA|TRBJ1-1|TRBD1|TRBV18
TGTGCCAGCTCGCCAAGCCAGGGGGCGTCCGGAGAGACTGAAGCTTTCTTT
CASSPSQGASGETEAFF
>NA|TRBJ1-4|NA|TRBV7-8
TGTGCCAGCAGCAAGGGACAAAGAGAAAAACTGTTTTTT
CASSKGQREKLFF
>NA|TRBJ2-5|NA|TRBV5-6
TGTGCCAGCAGCCCACAACACAGGGAGGGAGAGACCCAGTACTTC
CASSPQHREGETQYF
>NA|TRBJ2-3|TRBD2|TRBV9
TGTGCCAGCAGCGTCTTTGCGGGAGTAGGCACAGATACGCAGTATTTT
CASSVFAGVGTDTQYF
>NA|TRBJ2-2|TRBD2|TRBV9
TGTGCCAGCAGCGTAGTAGCGGGAGGTCCCGGGGAGCTGTTTTTT
CASSVVAGGPGELFF
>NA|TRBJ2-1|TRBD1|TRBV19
TGTGCCAGTAGTACGGGACAGCTCTACAATGAGCAGTTCTTC
CASSTGQLYNEQFF
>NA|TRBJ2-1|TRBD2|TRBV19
TGTGCCAGTAGTATTAGGAAGGGCGGGAGTAAATGGGATGAGCAGTTCTTC
CASSIRKGGSKWDEQFF
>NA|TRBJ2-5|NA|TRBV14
TGTGCCAGCAGCCAAGTTGGAAGGAGGGCGCAAGAGACCCAGTACTTC
CASSQVGRRAQETQYF
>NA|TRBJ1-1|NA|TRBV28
TGTGCCAGCAGTATAACCAGGAACACTGAAGCTTTCTTT
CASSITRNTEAFF